This T cell receptor (beta chain) was captured in a study of regulatory T cells in long-lasting Graves disease. There are many counts of this clonotype. Its antigen remains unknown. As to time point: newly diagnosed GD, antithyroid drugs for less than 3 months. The TCR library was made from RNA that had been extracted from PBMCs in TRIzol. The germline V gene encodes CDR1 MNHEY and CDR2 SMNVEV (reference sequence). The CDR3 covers 13 residues. V dropped 7 bases and J dropped 2 bases, with 10 bases sitting between them. Study-wide results and limits: Whereas about 870 public clonotypes were shared by new patients, persistent patients shared more, at a few thousand. No thyroid tissue was studied; the work used peripheral blood only.

Relying on iRepertoire HTBI primers and Arm-PCR of CDR3 regions, the team built TCR beta libraries. Each CDR3 protein is one row after TCRdb ran MiXCR on the multiplex PCR reads. Here the sample spans 440,000 or so distinct CDR3 sequences, roughly 15% being singletons. This same sample was also taken into another study, of T cells in Graves' hyperthyroidism and ophthalmopathy. This second study notes: First-round RT-PCR with HTBI primers amplified the TCR CDR3 region.

V is TRBV27 and J is TRBJ2-3; D remains unclear. The sample was peripheral blood mononuclear cells (PBMCs), taken at new diagnosis, from a patient treated with antithyroid drugs. The clonotype was recovered from a woman aged 25 to 45 with Graves disease. CDR3 DNA sequence: TGTGCCAGCACGCGCCGGGCCACAGATACGCAGTATTTT. Its protein is CASTRRATDTQYF.